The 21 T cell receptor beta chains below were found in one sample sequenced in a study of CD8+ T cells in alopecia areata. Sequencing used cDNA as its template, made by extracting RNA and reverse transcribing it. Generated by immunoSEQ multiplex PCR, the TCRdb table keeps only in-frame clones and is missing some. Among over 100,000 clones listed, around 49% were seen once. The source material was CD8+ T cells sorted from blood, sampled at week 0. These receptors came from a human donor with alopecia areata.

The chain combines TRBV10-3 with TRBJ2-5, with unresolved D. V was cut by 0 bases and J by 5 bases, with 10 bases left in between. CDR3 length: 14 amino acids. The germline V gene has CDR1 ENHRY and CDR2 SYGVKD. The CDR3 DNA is TGTGCCATCAGTGAGTCGTCTAGATTGGAGACCCAGTACTTC. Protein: CAISESSRLETQYF.

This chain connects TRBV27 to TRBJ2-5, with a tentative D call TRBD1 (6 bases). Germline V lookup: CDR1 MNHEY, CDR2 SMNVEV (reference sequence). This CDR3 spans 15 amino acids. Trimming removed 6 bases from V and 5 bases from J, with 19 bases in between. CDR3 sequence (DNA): TGTGCCAGCAGCACCGCGACAGGTCTCTGGGAGACCCAGTACTTC. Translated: CASSTATGLWETQYF.

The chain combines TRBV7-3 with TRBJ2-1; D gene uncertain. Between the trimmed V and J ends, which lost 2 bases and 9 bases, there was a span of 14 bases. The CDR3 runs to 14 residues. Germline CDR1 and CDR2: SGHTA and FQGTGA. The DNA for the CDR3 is TGTGCCAGCAGCTTACCAGGTTCCCGCGGTGAGCAGTTCTTC. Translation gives CASSLPGSRGEQFF. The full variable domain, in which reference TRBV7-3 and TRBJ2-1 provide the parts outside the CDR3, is GAGVSQTPSNKVTEKGKYVELRCDPISGHTALYWYRQSLGQGPEFLIYFQGTGAADDSGLPNDRFFAVRPEGSVSTLKIQRTERGDSAVYLCASSLPGSRGEQFFGPGTRLTVL.

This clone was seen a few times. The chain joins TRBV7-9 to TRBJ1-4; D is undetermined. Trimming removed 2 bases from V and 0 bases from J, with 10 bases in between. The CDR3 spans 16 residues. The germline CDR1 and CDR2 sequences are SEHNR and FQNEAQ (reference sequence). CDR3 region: CASSLTDGATNEKLFF. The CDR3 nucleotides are TGTGCCAGCAGCTTAACGGACGGCGCAACTAATGAAAAACTGTTTTTT.

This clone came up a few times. The CDR3 DNA is TGTGCCAGCAGCTTAGCGGAGGCCAGCTCCTACGAGCAGTACTTC. Amino acids: CASSLAEASSYEQYF. V is TRBV7-9 and J is TRBJ2-7, with TRBD2 as a possible D gene (5 bases). The CDR3 extends over 15 amino acids. Trimming left V 0 bases short and J 0 bases short, with 9 bases between. In germline, CDR1 is SEHNR, CDR2 FQNEAQ (reference sequence).

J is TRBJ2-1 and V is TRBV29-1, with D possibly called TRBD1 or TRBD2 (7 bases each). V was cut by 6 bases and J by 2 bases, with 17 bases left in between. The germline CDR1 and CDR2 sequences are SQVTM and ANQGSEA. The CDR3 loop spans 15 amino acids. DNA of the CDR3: TGCAGCGTGCAGGGGGAGGGAGGGCCCTACAATGAGCAGTTCTTC. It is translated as CSVQGEGGPYNEQFF.

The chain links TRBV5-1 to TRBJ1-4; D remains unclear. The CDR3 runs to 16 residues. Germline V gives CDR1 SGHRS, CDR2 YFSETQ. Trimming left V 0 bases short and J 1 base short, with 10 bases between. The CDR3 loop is CASSLGAAITNEKLFF. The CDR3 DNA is TGCGCCAGCAGCTTGGGGGCGGCCATAACTAATGAAAAACTGTTTTTT.

CDR3 bases: TGTGCCAGCAGCCCGGATACGGACACGCAGTATTTT. Translated, it gives CASSPDTDTQYF. The chain is built from TRBV13 and TRBJ2-3; D gene unclear. The CDR3 contains 12 residues. Germline-derived CDR1 and CDR2 are PRHDT and FYEKMQ (reference sequence). V lost 5 bases to trimming and J lost 9 bases, with 12 bases between them.

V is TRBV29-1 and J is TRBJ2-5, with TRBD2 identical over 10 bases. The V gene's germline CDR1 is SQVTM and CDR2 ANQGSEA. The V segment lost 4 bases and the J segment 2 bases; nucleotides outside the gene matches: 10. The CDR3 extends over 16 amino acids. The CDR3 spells CSVVSGGAERQETQYF. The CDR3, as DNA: TGCAGCGTTGTCAGCGGGGGGGCGGAGAGGCAAGAGACCCAGTACTTC.

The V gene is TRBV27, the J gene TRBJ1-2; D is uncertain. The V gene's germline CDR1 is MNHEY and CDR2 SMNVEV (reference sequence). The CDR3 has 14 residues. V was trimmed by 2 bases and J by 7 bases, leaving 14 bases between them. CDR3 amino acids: CASSLDHWRAGYTF. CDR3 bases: TGTGCCAGCAGTTTAGACCATTGGAGGGCTGGCTACACCTTC.

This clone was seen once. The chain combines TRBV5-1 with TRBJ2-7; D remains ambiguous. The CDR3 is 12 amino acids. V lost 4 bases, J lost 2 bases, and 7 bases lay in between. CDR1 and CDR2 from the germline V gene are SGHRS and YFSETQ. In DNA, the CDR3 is TGCGCCAGCAGCCGAACTACCTACGAGCAGTACTTC. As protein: CASSRTTYEQYF. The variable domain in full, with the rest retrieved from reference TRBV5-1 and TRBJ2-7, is KAGVTQTPRYLIKTRGQQVTLSCSPISGHRSVSWYQQTPGQGLQFLFEYFSETQRNKGNFPGRFSGRQFSNSRSEMNVSTLELGDSALYLCASSRTTYEQYFGPGTRLTVT.

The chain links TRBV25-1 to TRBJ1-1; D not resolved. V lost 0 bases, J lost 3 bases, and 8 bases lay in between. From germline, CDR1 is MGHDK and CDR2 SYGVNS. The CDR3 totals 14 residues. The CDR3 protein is CASSEYWGYTEAFF. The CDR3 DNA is TGTGCCAGCAGTGAATATTGGGGTTACACTGAAGCTTTCTTT.

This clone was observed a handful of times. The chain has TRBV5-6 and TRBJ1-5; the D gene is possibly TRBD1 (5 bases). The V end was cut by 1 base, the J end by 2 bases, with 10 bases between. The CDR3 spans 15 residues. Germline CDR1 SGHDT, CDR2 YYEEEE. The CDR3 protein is CASSLWGEGNQPQHF. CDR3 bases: TGTGCCAGCAGCTTGTGGGGGGAGGGCAATCAGCCCCAGCATTTT.

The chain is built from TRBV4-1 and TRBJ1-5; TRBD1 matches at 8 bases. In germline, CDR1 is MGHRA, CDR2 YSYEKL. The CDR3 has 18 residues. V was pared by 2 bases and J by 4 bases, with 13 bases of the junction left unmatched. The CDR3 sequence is CASSQKWPPTGANQPQHF. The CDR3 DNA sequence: TGCGCCAGCAGCCAAAAGTGGCCCCCGACAGGGGCAAATCAGCCCCAGCATTTT.

CDR3 sequence: CASSVGYRGVNTEAFF. As DNA, the CDR3 is TGTGCCAGCAGCGTAGGGTACAGGGGTGTGAACACTGAAGCTTTCTTT. The chain employs TRBV9 and TRBJ1-1; the match to TRBD1 covers 7 bases. Losses at the gene ends were 0 bases for V and 0 bases for J; bases not matched to a gene: 5. Germline V gives CDR1 SGDLS, CDR2 YYNGEE. The CDR3 extends over 16 amino acids.

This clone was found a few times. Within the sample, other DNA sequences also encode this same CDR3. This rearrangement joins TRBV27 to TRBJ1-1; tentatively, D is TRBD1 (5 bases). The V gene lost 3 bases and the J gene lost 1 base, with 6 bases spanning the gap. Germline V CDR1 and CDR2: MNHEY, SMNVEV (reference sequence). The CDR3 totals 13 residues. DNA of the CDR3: TGTGCCAGCAGTTTTGGGGGGAACACTGAAGCTTTCTTT. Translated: CASSFGGNTEAFF.

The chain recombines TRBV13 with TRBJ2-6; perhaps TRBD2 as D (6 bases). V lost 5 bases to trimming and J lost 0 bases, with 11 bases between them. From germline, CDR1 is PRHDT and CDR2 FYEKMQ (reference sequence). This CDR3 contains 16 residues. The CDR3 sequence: CASSLGLSSGANVLTF. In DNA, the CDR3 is TGTGCCAGCAGCCTGGGACTTTCCTCTGGGGCCAACGTCCTGACTTTC.

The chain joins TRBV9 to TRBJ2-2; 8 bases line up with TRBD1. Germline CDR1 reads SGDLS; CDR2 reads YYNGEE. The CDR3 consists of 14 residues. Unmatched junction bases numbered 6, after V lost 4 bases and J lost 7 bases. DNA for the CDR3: TGTGCCAGCAGCACCCGGACAGGGATCGGGGAGCTGTTTTTT. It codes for CASSTRTGIGELFF.

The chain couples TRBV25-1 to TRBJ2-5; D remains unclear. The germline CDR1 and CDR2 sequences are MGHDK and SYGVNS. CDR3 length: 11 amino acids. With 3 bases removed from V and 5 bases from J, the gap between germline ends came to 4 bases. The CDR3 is CASSDFETQYF. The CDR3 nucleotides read TGTGCCAGCAGTGATTTCGAGACCCAGTACTTC.

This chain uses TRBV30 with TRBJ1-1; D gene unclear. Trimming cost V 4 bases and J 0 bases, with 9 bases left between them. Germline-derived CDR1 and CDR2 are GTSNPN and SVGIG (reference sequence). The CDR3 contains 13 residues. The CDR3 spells CAWTSEVNTEAFF. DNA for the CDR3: TGTGCCTGGACATCGGAGGTGAACACTGAAGCTTTCTTT.

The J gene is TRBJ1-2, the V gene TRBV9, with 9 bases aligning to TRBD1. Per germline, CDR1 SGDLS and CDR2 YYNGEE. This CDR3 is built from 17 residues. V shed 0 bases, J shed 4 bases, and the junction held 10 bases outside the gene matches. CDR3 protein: CASSVGTGGTFSYGYTF. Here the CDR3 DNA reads TGTGCCAGCAGCGTAGGAACAGGGGGCACGTTTAGCTATGGCTACACCTTC.